This T cell receptor beta chain originates from a study of Graves' ophthalmopathy and Graves' hyperthyroidism. Study-wide points: Blood samples also showed most expanded thyroid clonotypes exceeding 0.001 frequency.

Certain patients were not enrolled. These were patients with other autoimmune diseases, uncontrolled infections, pregnancy or lactation. This clonotype was seen many times. Its target is unknown. Transcripts of RNA were the source for amplifying TCR beta CDR3 regions. A first-round RT-PCR used HTBI primers, followed by a second-round multiplex PCR. MiXCR, run by TCRdb on the multiplex PCR reads, gives a single entry per CDR3 protein. The table includes approximately 480,000 distinct CDR3 sequences, around an eighth detected once. Sequencing was carried out using blood. This sequence originates from a woman aged 25 to 39 with Graves' ophthalmopathy.

CDR3 bases: TGTGCCAGCAGCTTCGCAGGGAGACTTCCGTACTTC. Its translation: CASSFAGRLPYF. V usage is TRBV11-2 and J usage is TRBJ2-5; TRBD1 or TRBD2 may be the D gene (5 bases each). This CDR3 is 12 amino acids long. Trimming removed 3 bases at V and 13 bases at J, with 15 bases between. From germline, CDR1 is SGHAT and CDR2 FQNNGV.